This T cell receptor (beta chain) was sequenced during a study of somatic mutations in cytotoxic T cells in rheumatoid arthritis (dated by TCRdb to between 2016 and 2019). Turning to the overall study: Before any treatment started and right after they were diagnosed, patients gave peripheral blood samples (roughly 31 ml EDTA). Sorted V beta1+ cells also underwent TCRB sequencing, and some V beta antibody-stained T-cell populations were flow-sorted at nearly 100% purity on a FACSAria II or Sony SH800. Whether expanded CD8+ T-cell clones in untreated, newly diagnosed rheumatoid arthritis carry somatic mutations was the study question, and clonality was characterized with TCRB deep sequencing. TCRB deep sequencing covered about 60 patients with rheumatoid arthritis along with under 25 healthy controls. Patients and controls did not essentially differ in median age, which was nearly identical between the groups.

Comments on this clone: Its antigen remains undetermined. Per-base quality was not reported, and no clone a single base away is much larger than it.

The CDR3 runs 12 amino acids, cysteine and phenylalanine included. Solely the CDR3 DNA is kept, with 36 bases framed from the first base. CDR1 and CDR2 are drawn from the germline V gene (reference sequence): MNHNY, SVGAGI. Germline trimming amounts to 7 bases on V and 6 bases on J, with 4 as the count of junction bases outside the gene matches. Sequencing of TCRB CDR3 was done on genomic DNA with the immunoSEQ assay. Per the source publication's procedure: Published virus-specific TCRB sequences were compared with patient CD8+ clones larger than 1%, and only a few matches were found. Only productive TCRB rearrangements were included in the analyses. A clone was defined by a unique TCRB CDR3 sequence, and clonality was computed as a productive clonality index based on Shannon entropy. Repertoire overlap for a pair of samples was computed from each clone's template counts relative to total templates per sample. Flow cytometry-measured V-gene usage correlated with V-gene usage from TCRB sequencing, with a Spearman r of roughly 0.56. Held by TCRdb, this immuneACCESS table contains in-frame sequences only and omits some clones. Under half of the omission traces to an unresolved V gene where checked; the cause of the rest is unknown. V, J and clone size reflect that table, while D and trimming were determined from the DNA. The sample table lists just over 30,000 clones, 82% of them with a count of one. The ten largest clones capture under 9% of the sample.

On an AutoMACS, CD4+ and CD8+ cells were isolated via positive magnetic bead selection, and their purity was verified by flow cytometry. Clonal expansions were first screened by flow cytometry with a TCR V beta antibody panel, then characterized by TCRB deep sequencing of sorted CD8+ fractions. Ficoll-Paque PLUS density gradient separation was used to isolate peripheral blood mononuclear cells. DNA was extracted from CD4-enriched, CD8-enriched or PBMC samples with Nucleospin Tissue or Tissue XS kits and quantified with a Qubit 2.0 fluorometer. Here is what the overall study found, with its caveats: CD8+ clonality increased with age in patients (Spearman r of about 0.5) but not in healthy controls. CD8+ T-cell clonality in rheumatoid arthritis patients was not significantly different from that in age-matched healthy controls. No adjustment for multiple comparisons was made for the slight TRBV07 underrepresentation in patients. Several identical CD8+ TCRB sequences were found in both blood and synovial fluid, and in about an eighth of the 65 patients the largest CD8+ clone exceeded 20% of CD8+ cells. It was unknown which antigens the expanded CD8+ clones targeted, and their absence from virus-specific databases did not exclude viral specificity.

This TCR was sampled from an adult with rheumatoid arthritis. The chain employs TRBV6-6 and TRBJ1-1, and TRBD1 matches 8 of the central bases. Source material: CD8+ T cells sorted from blood. DNA sequence: TGTGCCAGCACCGACAGGGGAGCTGAAGCTTTCTTT. Protein translation: CASTDRGAEAFF.